The rows below give T cell receptor beta chains drawn from one sample of a study of PD-L1 blockade in urothelial cancer. Method: immunoSEQ multiplex PCR; TCRdb's copy keeps in-frame clones and lacks some. The table records tens of thousands of clones, 75% to 90% of them present only once. Specimen: PBMCs, collected around atezolizumab (anti-PD-L1) treatment. The receptors were sampled from a man between 60 and 75 years old with urothelial cancer. CDR3s include the opening cysteine and the closing phenylalanine or tryptophan. Each record gives: V gene, clone size, D gene, J gene, CDR3 protein, CDR3 DNA. A D gene is named only where the DNA matches it firmly. Rows may omit the clone size; those that give it use once, few, many or a size class.

TRBV30	-	TRBD1	TRBJ1-5	CAWSGDRGYNQPQHF	TGTGCCTGGAGCGGGGACAGGGGTTACAATCAGCCCCAGCATTTT
TRBV5-4	-	-	TRBJ2-5	CASSQGGQETQYF	TGTGCCAGCAGCCAAGGCGGTCAAGAGACCCAGTACTTC
TRBV28	-	TRBD1	TRBJ1-5	CASSIGTGVNQPQHF	TGTGCCAGCAGTATAGGGACAGGGGTGAATCAGCCCCAGCATTTT
TRBV4-3	-	-	TRBJ2-2	CASSQVFRAFRAGELFF	TGCGCCAGCAGCCAAGTTTTCAGGGCCTTTAGAGCCGGGGAGCTGTTTTTT
TRBV5-1	-	-	TRBJ1-1	CASSLIAGPNTEAFF	TGCGCCAGCAGCTTGATCGCAGGCCCGAACACTGAAGCTTTCTTT
TRBV6-5	-	-	TRBJ1-2	CASKGYEGYTF	TGTGCCAGCAAGGGGTATGAAGGCTACACCTTC
TRBV5-8	-	-	TRBJ2-3	CASSLARAIDTQYF	TGTGCCAGCAGCTTGGCCAGGGCGATAGATACGCAGTATTTT
TRBV19	-	TRBD1	TRBJ1-5	CASSTTGGGQPQHF	TGTGCCAGTAGCACTACAGGGGGGGGTCAGCCCCAGCATTTT
TRBV4-1	-	-	TRBJ2-2	CASSTRDTNTGELFF	TGCGCCAGCAGCACCCGGGACACTAACACCGGGGAGCTGTTTTTT
TRBV7-6	-	TRBD2	TRBJ2-5	CASSPTRLARETQYF	TGTGCCAGCAGCCCAACCAGACTAGCCAGAGAGACCCAGTACTTC
TRBV14	once	-	TRBJ2-5	CASSQDRQETQYF	TGTGCCAGCAGCCAAGATCGTCAAGAGACCCAGTACTTC
TRBV6-5	-	TRBD1	TRBJ2-7	CASSKGQESSYEQYF	TGTGCCAGCAGTAAGGGACAGGAGAGCTCCTACGAGCAGTACTTC